The next 26 T cell receptor beta chains were all read from a single sample in a study of spatial heterogeneity in lung cancer (dated 2019 in TCRdb). In the paper's terms, the time point label means: sample taken at primary tumor resection. Whole RNA extracted from tumor and nontumor lung tissue, or from cryopreserved PBMC samples, was used for TCR sequencing without cell sorting. Library construction relied on 5' RACE. The sequencing machine was a NextSeq 500. Through fastp at Q25 and MiXCR, TCRdb rebuilt clones from the public reads, retaining in-frame beta chains. A single entry per CDR3 protein holds the most common genes and DNA from its merged rows. The sample table lists 12,000 to 15,000 distinct CDR3 sequences, about 10% of them with a count of one. The ten largest clonotypes hold around 34% of the sample. The sequences come from PBMCs, collected at surgery. Receptors originate from a female donor with early-stage non-small cell lung cancer.

This clonotype was seen ten or more times. This chain uses TRBV3-1 with TRBJ2-5, with D perhaps matching TRBD2 (5 bases). This CDR3 is built from 14 residues. Germline CDR1 LGHDT, CDR2 YNNKEL (reference sequence). V was shortened by 4 bases and J by 4 bases, with 13 bases between the two germline ends. This chain's CDR3 is CASSLRAEAETQYF. The CDR3 nucleotides read TGTGCCAGCAGCCTGAGGGCCGAGGCAGAGACCCAGTACTTC.

This clonotype occurred many times. The rearrangement links TRBV3-1 to TRBJ1-2; D remains ambiguous. The CDR3 is 11 residues long. Between the trimmed V and J ends, which lost 4 bases and 8 bases, there was a span of 8 bases. Germline CDR1 reads LGHDT; CDR2 reads YNNKEL (reference sequence). CDR3 sequence (DNA): TGTGCCAGCAGCCGGGAGAAGGGCTACACCTTC. Translated, it gives CASSREKGYTF.

This clonotype was seen ten or more times. This rearrangement joins TRBV6-1 to TRBJ1-5; 7 bases map to TRBD1. The germline V gene has CDR1 MNHNS and CDR2 SASEGT. V was clipped by 9 bases and J by 4 bases; unmatched bases: 6. This CDR3 has 13 amino acids. In DNA form, the CDR3 reads TGTGCCAGTGGGACAGAGCGTAATCAGCCCCAGCATTTT. As protein: CASGTERNQPQHF.

This clonotype was counted ten times or more. This sequence joins TRBV2 and TRBJ1-5; the D gene is possibly TRBD1 (5 bases). V dropped 8 bases and J dropped 5 bases, with 13 bases sitting between them. Germline V lookup: CDR1 SNHLY, CDR2 FYNNEI. This CDR3 is built from 13 residues. In DNA form, the CDR3 reads TGTGCCAGCGGGGACGGGAATTATCAGCCCCAGCATTTT. As protein: CASGDGNYQPQHF.

The chain is built from TRBV29-1 and TRBJ2-5, with 8 bases aligning to TRBD2. The V gene's germline CDR1 is SQVTM and CDR2 ANQGSEA. V lost 6 bases, J lost 2 bases, and 5 bases stayed unmatched. CDR3 length: 13 residues. The chain's CDR3 is CSVLAGLQETQYF. The CDR3 nucleotides read TGCAGCGTCTTAGCGGGGTTGCAAGAGACCCAGTACTTC.

This clonotype is medium-sized in the sample. The V and J genes are TRBV28 and TRBJ2-7, with 8 bases matching TRBD2. Germline-derived CDR1 and CDR2 are MDHEN and SYDVKM. The CDR3 totals 12 residues. The chain's CDR3 is CASGGKTYEQYF. CDR3 coding DNA: TGTGCTTCGGGGGGGAAAACCTACGAGCAGTACTTC.

This clonotype was detected many times. The gene calls are TRBV19 and TRBJ2-3, with TRBD2 identical over 8 bases. The CDR3 totals 15 residues. Trimming cost V 6 bases and J 5 bases; bases outside gene matches: 10. CDR1 is LNHDA, CDR2 SQIVND, per germline (reference sequence). CDR3 sequence: CASSPTSAGGDTQYF. The CDR3 nucleotides read TGTGCCAGTAGCCCGACTAGCGCTGGCGGAGATACGCAGTATTTT.

This rearrangement joins TRBV11-2 to TRBJ2-7; a weak D match, TRBD2 (5 bases). V lost 0 bases and J lost 2, with 14 bases in between. Germline CDR1 reads SGHAT; CDR2 reads FQNNGV. The CDR3 extends over 16 amino acids. The CDR3 reads CASSLESSPRAYEQYF. CDR3 bases: TGTGCCAGCAGCTTAGAGTCCAGCCCGAGGGCCTACGAGCAGTACTTC.

This clonotype was observed at least ten times. The J gene is TRBJ2-4, the V gene TRBV20-1, with TRBD2 matching 12 bases. This CDR3 spans 17 amino acids. V was pared by 6 bases and J by 0 bases, with 9 bases of the junction left unmatched. Germline CDR1 and CDR2: DFQATT and SNEGSKA (reference sequence). The CDR3 protein is CSAETSGSILAKNIQYF. In nucleotides, the CDR3 is TGCAGTGCCGAGACTAGCGGGAGTATCCTAGCCAAAAACATTCAGTACTTC.

This clonotype has a count of ten or more. The chain carries TRBV5-1 and TRBJ2-5; D is unresolved. Per the germline V gene, CDR1 is SGHRS and CDR2 is YFSETQ. V was pared by 1 base and J by 5 bases, with 3 bases between. The CDR3 sequence is 11 residues long. The CDR3 coding sequence is TGCGCCAGCAGCTTGCAGGAGACCCAGTACTTC. It translates to CASSLQETQYF.

Many counts were recorded for this clonotype. Here the CDR3 reads CAISVTGVYEQYF. The CDR3, as DNA: TGTGCCATCAGTGTGACAGGGGTCTACGAGCAGTACTTC. This chain joins TRBV10-3 and TRBJ2-7; 8 nucleotides match TRBD1. Trimming cost V 4 bases and J 3 bases; bases outside gene matches: 2. The CDR3 runs 13 residues. Per the germline V gene, CDR1 is ENHRY and CDR2 is SYGVKD.

This clonotype was seen many times. The chain uses TRBV20-1 and TRBJ2-5; no firm D call. Trimming took 2 bases from V and 2 from J, leaving 6 bases between them. This CDR3 has 12 residues. Germline V gene lookup returns CDR1 DFQATT and CDR2 SNEGSKA (reference sequence). The CDR3 reads CSARQTQETQYF. For the CDR3, the DNA is TGCAGTGCTAGACAGACTCAAGAGACCCAGTACTTC.

This clonotype occurred a few times. This rearrangement joins TRBV14 to TRBJ1-6; D remains ambiguous. The CDR3 covers 17 residues. Trimming pared 1 base from V and 6 bases from J, leaving 16 bases between. Germline V lookup: CDR1 SGHDN, CDR2 FVKESK. The CDR3 here is CASSQVESRHFNSPLHF. The CDR3 DNA reads as TGTGCCAGCAGCCAAGTAGAGTCCCGGCACTTTAATTCACCCCTCCACTTT.

The V call is TRBV18, the J call TRBJ2-3; D gene ambiguous. CDR1 and CDR2 (germline): KGHSH, LQKENI. The CDR3 is 15 residues long. V lost 5 bases, J lost 3 bases, and 15 bases lay in between. The CDR3 DNA sequence: TGTGCCAGCTCAACTACCGATGGAATAACAGATACGCAGTATTTT. This translates into CASSTTDGITDTQYF.

This clonotype appeared many times. The chain couples TRBV5-4 to TRBJ1-3; D is undetermined. This CDR3 is 16 amino acids long. The V end was cut by 4 bases, the J end by 0 bases, with 14 bases between. Germline-derived CDR1 and CDR2 are SGHNT and YYREEE (reference sequence). CDR3 residues: CASSIDPEPSGNTIYF. The CDR3 bases are TGTGCCAGCAGCATAGACCCGGAACCCTCTGGAAACACCATATATTTT.

In its sample, this clonotype ranks as medium-sized (0.01 to 0.1%). The rearrangement links TRBV7-9 to TRBJ2-1, with 10 bases that match TRBD1. V lost 4 bases to trimming and J lost 8 bases; unmatched junction nucleotides: 8. The CDR3 is made up of 15 amino acids. Germline loops: CDR1 SEHNR, CDR2 FQNEAQ (reference sequence). CDR3 nucleotides: TGTGCCAGCAGCTGGAGACAGGGGGCGGGGGATGAGCAGTTCTTC. This encodes CASSWRQGAGDEQFF.

The chain carries TRBV7-2 and TRBJ1-2; TRBD1 agrees at 9 bases. CDR1 is SGHTA, CDR2 FQGNSA, per germline. V lost 1 base, J lost 8 bases, and 5 bases stayed unmatched. The CDR3 extends over 14 amino acids. The CDR3 region has the DNA TGTGCCAGCAGCTTAGACAGGGGGCAGAGGGGCTACACCTTC. This codes for CASSLDRGQRGYTF.

V is TRBV12-3 or TRBV12-4 and J is TRBJ1-2; 8 nucleotides agree with TRBD1. This CDR3 has 16 residues. V shed 5 bases and J 6 bases; nucleotides not matched to a gene: 14. The CDR3: CASSPGQGGVRDGYTF. CDR3 bases: TGTGCCAGCAGTCCCGGACAGGGCGGAGTAAGGGATGGCTACACCTTC.

This clonotype was seen only a few times. V gene TRBV20-1 combines with J gene TRBJ2-2, with 10 positions matching TRBD2. V shed 5 bases and J 6 bases; nucleotides not matched to a gene: 6. Looked up from germline, CDR1 is DFQATT and CDR2 is SNEGSKA (reference sequence). The CDR3 has 14 amino acids. The DNA for the CDR3 is TGCAGTGCTGGCATAGCGGGGGGCTCCGGGGAGCTGTTTTTT. Translated: CSAGIAGGSGELFF.

The sample holds a few counts of this clonotype. The chain is built from TRBV7-8 and TRBJ1-6; D remains unclear. The CDR3 extends over 15 amino acids. V lost 1 base and J 8 bases, leaving 12 bases between the germline ends. CDR1 and CDR2 (germline): SGHVS, FQNEAQ. CDR3 sequence (DNA): TGTGCCAGCAGCTTAGTAGTGGGGAGGGATTCACCCCTCCACTTT. Translating gives CASSLVVGRDSPLHF.

The V gene is TRBV28, the J gene TRBJ1-6; 7 nucleotides match TRBD1. CDR1 and CDR2 from the germline V gene are MDHEN and SYDVKM. This CDR3 contains 13 residues. V lost 3 bases, J lost 7 bases, and 0 bases stayed unmatched. DNA of the CDR3: TGTGCCAGCAGTTTGGACAGGAATTCACCCCTCCACTTT. Its protein product is CASSLDRNSPLHF.

This clonotype came up many times. The gene calls are TRBV10-3 and TRBJ1-5; TRBD1 is a possible D gene (5 bases). Trimming shortened V by 2 bases and J by 4 bases, and 6 bases separated the two germline ends. The germline V gene has CDR1 ENHRY and CDR2 SYGVKD. The CDR3 consists of 13 residues. CDR3 in amino acids: CAISEAGNQPQHF. CDR3 nucleotides: TGTGCCATCAGTGAGGCAGGGAATCAGCCCCAGCATTTT.

This clonotype occurred many times. The chain carries TRBV2 and TRBJ2-5; D possibly matches TRBD1 or TRBD2 (7 bases each). The CDR3 runs to 15 residues. Germline CDR1 and CDR2: SNHLY and FYNNEI. Between the trimmed V and J ends, which lost 7 bases and 4 bases, there was a span of 19 bases. The CDR3 coding sequence is TGTGCCAGCACCGACAGGGCAGCGGGACCAGAGACCCAGTACTTC. Residues: CASTDRAAGPETQYF. The whole variable domain, remainder taken from reference TRBV2 and TRBJ2-5, is EPEVTQTPSHQVTQMGQEVILRCVPISNHLYFYWYRQILGQKVEFLVSFYNNEISEKSEIFDDQFSVERPDGSNFTLKIRSTKLEDSAMYFCASTDRAAGPETQYFGPGTRLLVL.

This clonotype was seen many times. The chain recombines TRBV6-4 with TRBJ2-3; D perhaps matches TRBD1 (5 bases). V was cut by 6 bases and J by 5 bases, with 18 bases left in between. This CDR3 is 15 amino acids long. Germline CDR1 is MRHNA and CDR2 is SNTAGT. This CDR3 is CASSVDGFTGDTQYF. The CDR3 nucleotides are TGTGCCAGCAGCGTGGACGGCTTCACAGGAGATACGCAGTATTTT.

The chain couples TRBV11-2 to TRBJ1-2; no clear D. CDR1 SGHAT and CDR2 FQNNGV come from the germline V gene. V was clipped by 5 bases and J by 3 bases, with 13 bases between them. The CDR3 runs 14 residues. CDR3 region: CASSTIRGYYGYTF. The CDR3 DNA sequence: TGTGCCAGCAGCACTATTAGAGGATACTATGGCTACACCTTC.

This clonotype was counted many times. V is TRBV7-9 and J is TRBJ2-7; possibly TRBD2 for D (6 bases). The germline CDR1 and CDR2 sequences are SEHNR and FQNEAQ (reference sequence). CDR3 length equals 15 residues. V was trimmed by 1 base and J by 1 base, leaving 11 bases between them. CDR3 nucleotides: TGTGCCAGCAGCTTAGTTAGCGGCCTTTCCTACGAGCAGTACTTC. Amino acid sequence: CASSLVSGLSYEQYF.